Below, 30 T cell receptor beta chains from the same sample are listed, as sequenced in a study of blood T cell repertoires in COVID-19. The method was immunoSEQ multiplex PCR; TCRdb's version includes in-frame clones alone and lacks a portion of them. The data contain 40,000 or so clones, about 79% of them singletons. The specimen sequenced was peripheral blood. These receptor sequences come from a human donor with acute or convalescent COVID-19. The donor label of this sample is uncertain.

The chain combines TRBV21-1 with TRBJ2-7; the D segment call TRBD2 is taken from the table without a DNA check. TRBV21-1 is a listed pseudogene. CDR3 length equals 18 residues. The CDR3 bases are TGTGCCAGCAGCAAAGGGCTTAGAGGAGTAGCGGGAAGGTACGAGCAGTACTTC. This sequence encodes CASSKGLRGVAGRYEQYF.

Worth noting for this clone: This specimen includes other DNA sequences encoding the same CDR3. The CDR3 loop is CASSPGYEQYF. CDR3 nucleotide sequence: TGCGCCAGCAGCCCCGGCTACGAGCAGTACTTC. This chain uses TRBV5-1 with TRBJ2-7, with no clear D. Germline lookup yields CDR1 SGHRS and CDR2 YFSETQ. Between the trimmed V and J ends, which lost 4 bases and 3 bases, there was a span of 5 bases. This CDR3 is 11 amino acids long.

The chain joins TRBV11-2 to TRBJ1-2; weak D call: TRBD1 (5 bases). V was clipped by 1 base and J by 7 bases, with 13 bases between them. Germline values: CDR1 SGHAT, CDR2 FQNNGV. The CDR3 length is 14 residues. DNA for the CDR3: TGTGCCAGCAGCTTAGTGCGGCAGGGCTCTGGCTACACCTTC. This encodes CASSLVRQGSGYTF.

The chain recombines TRBV13 with TRBJ1-2; 8 nucleotides match TRBD1. The CDR3 has 15 residues. Germline CDR1 is PRHDT and CDR2 is FYEKMQ (reference sequence). With 0 bases clipped from V and 6 bases from J, the junction kept 6 bases outside the gene matches. CDR3 protein: CASSLGRQGADGYTF. CDR3 nucleotide sequence: TGTGCCAGCAGCTTAGGGCGGCAGGGGGCGGATGGCTACACCTTC.

This rearrangement joins TRBV9 to TRBJ2-2; 7 bases align to TRBD2. Trimming at V came to 1 base and at J to 1 base, leaving 4 bases not matched to a gene. The CDR3 spans 16 residues. CDR1 is SGDLS and CDR2 is YYNGEE in the germline V gene. The CDR3, as DNA: TGTGCCAGCAGCGTAAGCGGGGCAGGGAACACCGGGGAGCTGTTTTTT. It specifies CASSVSGAGNTGELFF.

This clone showed up just a few times. The chain is built from TRBV12-3 or TRBV12-4 and TRBJ2-5; D possibly corresponds to TRBD2 (5 bases). CDR3 length: 13 residues. V lost 4 bases to trimming and J lost 1 base, with 7 bases between them. CDR3 protein: CASSSGIQETQYF. The CDR3 region has the DNA TGTGCCAGCAGTTCCGGGATCCAAGAGACCCAGTACTTC.

The gene calls are TRBV11-2 and TRBJ2-5; 11 nucleotides align to TRBD2. The CDR3 has 15 residues. J lost 5 bases, V lost 5 bases, and 7 bases had no gene match. From germline, CDR1 is SGHAT and CDR2 FQNNGV. CDR3 in DNA: TGTGCCAGCAGCCCCGGACTAGCGGGTAGCGAGACCCAGTACTTC. Protein: CASSPGLAGSETQYF.

V is TRBV6-2 or TRBV6-3 and J is TRBJ2-2; 7 nucleotides match TRBD1. The germline CDR1 and CDR2 sequences are MNHEY and SVGEGT. V was clipped by 5 bases and J by 1 base; unmatched bases: 4. The CDR3 is 15 amino acids. The CDR3 nucleotides are TGTGCCAGCAGTAAGGCAGGGGGGAACACCGGGGAGCTGTTTTTT. This codes for CASSKAGGNTGELFF.

This clone was observed a few times. This sequence joins TRBV5-6 and TRBJ2-1; D is uncertain. V dropped 2 bases and J dropped 7 bases, with 4 bases sitting between them. CDR1 and CDR2 (germline): SGHDT, YYEEEE. The CDR3 contains 11 residues. CDR3 in amino acids: CASSLSNEQFF. The CDR3 coding sequence is TGTGCCAGCAGCTTATCGAATGAGCAGTTCTTC.

The J gene is TRBJ1-5, the V gene TRBV12-5; D not resolved. The length of the CDR3 is 12 residues. CDR1 is LGHNT, CDR2 FRNRAP, per germline. Trimming left V 5 bases short and J 9 bases short, with 11 bases between. The chain's CDR3 is CASGLLGGPQHF. The CDR3 bases are TGTGCTAGTGGTCTCCTAGGAGGGCCCCAGCATTTT.

This sequence joins TRBV7-2 and TRBJ2-1; perhaps TRBD1 as D (6 bases). V lost 5 bases and J 8 bases, leaving 10 bases between the germline ends. The CDR3 totals 12 residues. Germline CDR1 reads SGHTA; CDR2 reads FQGNSA. The CDR3 is CASSLTGYEQFF. The CDR3 DNA reads as TGTGCCAGCAGCCTGACAGGATATGAGCAGTTCTTC.

The J gene is TRBJ2-7, the V gene TRBV3-1 (or the pseudogene TRBV3-2); 8 nucleotides agree with TRBD1. V trimming: 4 bases; J trimming: 6 bases; junction bases outside the gene matches: 14. The CDR3 sequence is 16 residues long. Germline V CDR1 and CDR2: LGHDT, YNNKEL (reference sequence). The chain's CDR3 is CASSLSGAGGAFEQYF. The CDR3 DNA reads as TGTGCCAGCAGCCTAAGTGGGGCAGGGGGCGCGTTCGAGCAGTACTTC.

The rearrangement uses TRBV24-1 and TRBJ2-1; 8 bases map to TRBD2. This CDR3 is 19 amino acids long. CDR1 is KGHDR, CDR2 SFDVKD, per germline. J lost 7 bases, V lost 5 bases, and 21 bases had no gene match. CDR3 sequence reads: CATSGGLAGGLKGPNEQFF. For the CDR3, the DNA is TGTGCCACCAGTGGAGGGCTGGCGGGAGGCCTCAAAGGACCAAATGAGCAGTTCTTC.

This clone showed up just a few times. The chain links TRBV3-1 (or the pseudogene TRBV3-2) to TRBJ1-5, with D maybe TRBD1 (6 bases). Looked up from germline, CDR1 is LGHDT and CDR2 is YNNKEL (reference sequence). V shed 4 bases and J shed 7 bases, with 20 bases lying between them. The CDR3 is made up of 16 amino acids. CDR3 sequence: CASSPQGSGVRQPQHF. CDR3 DNA sequence: TGTGCCAGCAGCCCACAGGGTAGTGGTGTTCGGCAGCCCCAGCATTTT.

This chain joins TRBV5-1 and TRBJ2-5; TRBD1 is a possible D gene (6 bases). Trimming shortened V by 5 bases and J by 5 bases, and 10 bases separated the two germline ends. In germline, CDR1 is SGHRS, CDR2 YFSETQ. This CDR3 has 12 residues. Here the CDR3 DNA reads TGCGCCAGCAGTTCCCAGGGGGAGACCCAGTACTTC. Amino acid sequence: CASSSQGETQYF.

In its sample, this clone was seen once. The chain employs TRBV5-4 and TRBJ1-4; 8 nucleotides align to TRBD1. The V gene end was trimmed by 0 bases and the J gene end by 4 bases; junction bases not matched to a gene: 8. This CDR3 is built from 17 residues. The germline V gene encodes CDR1 SGHNT and CDR2 YYREEE (reference sequence). CDR3 in amino acids: CASSLAPTGALNEKLFF. For the CDR3, the DNA is TGTGCCAGCAGCTTGGCCCCGACAGGGGCCCTTAATGAAAAACTGTTTTTT.

The J gene is TRBJ2-7, the V gene TRBV5-1; TRBD1 aligns across 8 bases. Germline trimming cut 4 bases from V and 6 bases from J; bases unmatched to any gene: 12. Germline assignment: CDR1 SGHRS and CDR2 YFSETQ. The CDR3 covers 15 residues. CDR3 DNA sequence: TGCGCCAGCAGCCCTGAGGAGCAGGGGGCACGCGAGCAGTACTTC. Translation: CASSPEEQGAREQYF.

This clone was observed a handful of times. The chain employs TRBV7-3 and TRBJ1-2, with unresolved D. This CDR3 comprises 15 residues. With 4 bases removed from V and 7 bases from J, the gap between germline ends came to 19 bases. Looked up from germline, CDR1 is SGHTA and CDR2 is FQGTGA. In nucleotides, the CDR3 is TGTGCCAGCAGCTCAGGTCGTGGGAGAGAGAGTGGCTACACCTTC. Translating it yields CASSSGRGRESGYTF.

The gene calls are TRBV11-2 and TRBJ2-2; 7 nucleotides align to TRBD1. The CDR3 spans 15 residues. V was clipped by 4 bases and J by 0 bases; unmatched bases: 2. Germline V gene lookup returns CDR1 SGHAT and CDR2 FQNNGV. CDR3 protein: CASSSQGANTGELFF. The CDR3 nucleotides are TGTGCCAGCAGCTCCCAGGGGGCGAACACCGGGGAGCTGTTTTTT.

The rearrangement uses TRBV10-1 and TRBJ1-6; D gene ambiguous. V gave up 2 bases and J gave up 0 bases, with 11 bases separating them. This CDR3 is built from 17 residues. Germline lookup yields CDR1 WNHNN and CDR2 SYGVQD (reference sequence). The CDR3 nucleotides are TGCGCCAGCAGTGAGGGCCACAGTCCCTCCTATAATTCACCCCTCCACTTT. Translating it yields CASSEGHSPSYNSPLHF.

The chain is built from TRBV19 and TRBJ1-6; D unresolved. The CDR3 is made up of 13 amino acids. V gave up 3 bases and J gave up 11 bases, with 11 bases separating them. CDR1 and CDR2 (germline): LNHDA, SQIVND (reference sequence). CDR3 loop: CASSITTATPLHF. CDR3 bases: TGTGCCAGTAGTATCACAACAGCTACACCCCTCCACTTT. Drawing the rest from reference TRBV19 and TRBJ1-6, the complete variable domain is DGGITQSPKYLFRKEGQNVTLSCEQNLNHDAMYWYRQDPGQGLRLIYYSQIVNDFQKGDIAEGYSVSREKKESFPLTVTSAQKNPTAFYLCASSITTATPLHFGNGTRLTVT.

The chain links TRBV29-1 to TRBJ2-7; 15 nucleotides agree with TRBD2. V trimming: 6 bases; J trimming: 3 bases; junction bases outside the gene matches: 3. Per the germline V gene, CDR1 is SQVTM and CDR2 is ANQGSEA. The CDR3 totals 14 residues. CDR3 DNA sequence: TGCAGCGTGGGGGGACTAGCGGGGGGCTACGAGCAGTACTTC. It specifies CSVGGLAGGYEQYF.

This chain joins TRBV2 and TRBJ2-6, with 9 bases lining up with TRBD1. This CDR3 region has 15 residues. Per the germline V gene, CDR1 is SNHLY and CDR2 is FYNNEI. With V trimmed by 5 bases and J by 2 bases, 1 base remained unmatched. This chain's CDR3 is CASSRDRAGANVLTF. CDR3 sequence (DNA): TGTGCCAGCAGTCGGGACAGGGCTGGGGCCAACGTCCTGACTTTC.

This chain connects TRBV27 to TRBJ1-5, with TRBD1 matching over 8 bases. CDR3 length: 18 residues. Germline loops: CDR1 MNHEY, CDR2 SMNVEV (reference sequence). The junction had 16 bases not matched to a gene; V was cut back by 6 bases and J by 3 bases. Written as DNA, the CDR3 is TGTGCCAGCAGACCCCGGACAGGGTCGGTGGCCGTCAATCAGCCCCAGCATTTT. It yields the protein CASRPRTGSVAVNQPQHF.

This clone was found a few times. V and J are TRBV3-1 (or the pseudogene TRBV3-2) and TRBJ2-5, with a possible D match to TRBD2 (6 bases). V was clipped by 3 bases and J by 5 bases, with 13 bases between them. The CDR3 totals 14 residues. Per germline, CDR1 LGHDT and CDR2 YNNKEL (reference sequence). The CDR3 sequence: CASSHWDSLETQYF. CDR3 DNA: TGTGCCAGCAGCCACTGGGACTCCCTGGAGACCCAGTACTTC.

This rearrangement joins TRBV29-1 to TRBJ2-1; D may be TRBD2 (6 bases). V lost 6 bases and J 6 bases, leaving 12 bases between the germline ends. The CDR3 length is 12 residues. CDR1 is SQVTM and CDR2 is ANQGSEA in the germline V gene. This CDR3 reads CSVLGGANEQFF. In DNA form, the CDR3 reads TGCAGCGTCCTCGGCGGGGCCAATGAGCAGTTCTTC.

The V call is TRBV6-2 or TRBV6-3, the J call TRBJ2-7; possibly TRBD2 for D (5 bases). The CDR3 contains 13 residues. V was clipped by 2 bases and J by 4 bases, with 9 bases between them. The germline gives CDR1 MNHEY, CDR2 SVGEGT. This CDR3 is CASSYLGSYEQYF. CDR3 DNA: TGTGCCAGCAGTTACCTAGGGAGTTACGAGCAGTACTTC.

This sequence joins TRBV21-1 and TRBJ2-7; the D segment call TRBD2 is taken from the table without a DNA check. TRBV21-1 is a listed pseudogene. The CDR3 is made up of 12 amino acids. The CDR3 DNA is TGTGCCAGCGGCAACCTTCCCTACGAGCAGTACTTC. This sequence encodes CASGNLPYEQYF.

This sequence joins TRBV7-2 and TRBJ1-2; no firm D call. This CDR3 has 15 residues. Deletions cut 1 base from V and 3 bases from J, with 12 bases between. Germline values: CDR1 SGHTA, CDR2 FQGNSA. The DNA of the CDR3 is TGTGCCAGCAGCTTAGTGCGGGATCTAGACTATGGCTACACCTTC. Amino acids: CASSLVRDLDYGYTF.

The CDR3 DNA is TGTGCCAGCAGCGTAGCTCCAGGGCAGGACACTGAAGCTTTCTTT. It translates to CASSVAPGQDTEAFF. The rearrangement links TRBV9 to TRBJ1-1; possibly TRBD1 for D (5 bases). Germline CDR1 is SGDLS and CDR2 is YYNGEE. The CDR3 extends over 15 amino acids. V lost 0 bases and J 3 bases, leaving 12 bases between the germline ends.